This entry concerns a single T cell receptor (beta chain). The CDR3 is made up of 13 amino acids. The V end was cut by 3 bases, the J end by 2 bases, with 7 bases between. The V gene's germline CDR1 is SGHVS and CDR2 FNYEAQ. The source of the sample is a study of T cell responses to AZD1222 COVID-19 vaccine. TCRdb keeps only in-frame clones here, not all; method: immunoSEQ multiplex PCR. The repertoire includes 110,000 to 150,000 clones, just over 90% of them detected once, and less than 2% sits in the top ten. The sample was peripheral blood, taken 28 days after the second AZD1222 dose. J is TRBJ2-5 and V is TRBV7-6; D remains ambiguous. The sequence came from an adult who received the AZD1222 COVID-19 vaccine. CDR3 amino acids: CASSFSRQETQYF. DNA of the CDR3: TGTGCCAGCAGCTTTTCCCGTCAAGAGACCCAGTACTTC.